This is a list of T cell receptor beta chains from one sample in a study of blood T cell repertoires in COVID-19. The method was immunoSEQ multiplex PCR; TCRdb's version includes in-frame clones alone and lacks a portion of them. The table shows about 500,000 clones, with around 90% occurring only once. Sequenced sample: PBMCs or T cells enriched from blood (not recorded which). Receptors were obtained from a woman aged 18 to 35 who had recovered from COVID-19. Both conserved end residues are part of each CDR3. A D gene is named only where the DNA matches it firmly. A row's size may be missing; if present it is once, few, many or a size class.

>once|TRBD2|TRBV10-3|15|TRBJ2-1
TGTGCCATCAGCACTAGCGGGGGGTTCGACAATGAGCAGTTCTTC
CAISTSGGFDNEQFF
>NA|NA|TRBV6-5|13|TRBJ1-2
TGTGCCAGCAGTTACCTTTCGACAAGTGGCTACACCTTC
CASSYLSTSGYTF
>NA|NA|TRBV9|17|TRBJ1-4
TGTGCCAGCAGCGTAGCAGGGAAAGGACCCAATAATGAAAAACTGTTTTTT
CASSVAGKGPNNEKLFF
>NA|TRBD1|TRBV28|15|TRBJ1-5
TGTGCCAGCAGCTCGATCGGACAGGGGGGACAGCCCCAGCATTTT
CASSSIGQGGQPQHF
>NA|NA|TRBV5-1|14|TRBJ2-7
TGCGCCAGCAGCTTGGGACAGCCAAGAGACGAGCAGTACTTC
CASSLGQPRDEQYF
>NA|TRBD1|TRBV25-1|15|TRBJ2-7
TGTGCCAGCAGTGAATCGGCCGGGACAGGGTACGAGCAGTACTTC
CASSESAGTGYEQYF
>NA|NA|TRBV10-3|15|TRBJ2-6
TGTGCCATCAGTAAACAGGGTACCGGGGCCAACGTCCTGACTTTC
CAISKQGTGANVLTF
>NA|NA|TRBV21-1|17|TRBJ2-1
TGTGCCAGCAGCAAAGTGTTGGGGGGGTGGGCACACAATGAGCAGTTCTTC
CASSKVLGGWAHNEQFF
>NA|NA|TRBV21-1|16|TRBJ2-5
TGTGCCAGCAGCCCCTCACCCCAAAACAGGGGAGAGACCCAGTACTTC
CASSPSPQNRGETQYF
>NA|TRBD1|TRBV7-9|15|TRBJ1-2
TGTGCCAGCAGCTTTGGCCCACAGGGGGTATATGGCTACACCTTC
CASSFGPQGVYGYTF
>NA|TRBD1|TRBV19|15|TRBJ1-5
TGTGCCAGTAGTACCGACAGGGGGTCCGATCAGCCCCAGCATTTT
CASSTDRGSDQPQHF
>NA|NA|TRBV18|14|TRBJ2-2
TGTGCCAGCTCACCAATGTTGCCGGGCGGGGAGCTGTTTTTT
CASSPMLPGGELFF
>NA|TRBD1|TRBV24-1|15|TRBJ2-1
TGTGCCACCAGTGATACGACAGGGGCGAGTAATGAGCAGTTCTTC
CATSDTTGASNEQFF
>NA|NA|TRBV4-1|14|TRBJ2-3
TGCGCCAGCAGCCGGGGGGTCAAATCAGATACGCAGTATTTT
CASSRGVKSDTQYF
>once|NA|TRBV5-6|16|TRBJ1-5
TGTGCCAGCAGCTTCGGTGTTGTTCGGAGCAATCAGCCCCAGCATTTT
CASSFGVVRSNQPQHF
>NA|NA|TRBV11-2|14|TRBJ2-5
TGTGCCAGCAGCTTAGATGGGGACTGGGGGACCCAGTACTTC
CASSLDGDWGTQYF
>once|TRBD2|TRBV5-4|17|TRBJ2-2
TGTGCCAGTCAACGGGCTAGCGGGGGGGCGGAGCACGGGGAGCTGTTTTTT
CASQRASGGAEHGELFF
>NA|NA|TRBV3-1/TRBV3-2|14|TRBJ2-7
TGTGCCAGCAGCCAAGAAGGAGGGGATTACGAGCAGTACTTC
CASSQEGGDYEQYF
>NA|NA|TRBV29-1|12|TRBJ2-4
TGCAGCGTGAACACAGTGAAAAACATTCAGTACTTC
CSVNTVKNIQYF
>NA|TRBD2|TRBV7-9|16|TRBJ2-5
TGTGCCAGCAGCTTGTGCGGGGGGGCCCACCAAGAGACCCAGTACTTC
CASSLCGGAHQETQYF
>NA|TRBD1|TRBV6-5|14|TRBJ1-2
TGTGCCAGCAGACAGACAGGGGGCGGCTATGGCTACACCTTC
CASRQTGGGYGYTF
>NA|NA|TRBV12-3/TRBV12-4|12|TRBJ2-1
TGTGCCAGCAGTTCCCTAGCGCGAGGGCAGTTCTTC
CASSSLARGQFF
>NA|NA|TRBV28|13|TRBJ2-5
TGTGCCAGCAGCTCTACTAGCCTGGAGACCCAGTACTTC
CASSSTSLETQYF
>NA|NA|TRBV9|12|TRBJ2-1
TGTGCCAGCAGCGTTGGAGCAAATGAGCAGTTCTTC
CASSVGANEQFF
>NA|TRBD1|TRBV27|15|TRBJ1-1
TGTGCCAGCAGTACACGGGCAGGGGGGTATACTGAAGCTTTCTTT
CASSTRAGGYTEAFF
>NA|TRBD2|TRBV18|16|TRBJ2-1
TGTGCCAGCTCACCGACGAGCGGGGGACTAGCGAACGAGCAGTTCTTC
CASSPTSGGLANEQFF
>NA|TRBD2|TRBV30|15|TRBJ2-3
TGTGCCTGGAGTGTAGGTACTAGCGGGGGAGATACGCAGTATTTT
CAWSVGTSGGDTQYF
>NA|NA|TRBV6-5|14|TRBJ1-4
TGTGCCAGCAGGATGACAAGGACAAATGAAAAACTGTTTTTT
CASRMTRTNEKLFF
>NA|NA|TRBV30|12|TRBJ1-2
TGTGCCTGGAGTGTACACGGGTACGGCTACACCTTC
CAWSVHGYGYTF
>NA|NA|TRBV6-6|14|TRBJ2-2
TGTGCCAGCACATTTAACCGTAGAGGCGGGGAGCTGTTTTTT
CASTFNRRGGELFF
>NA|TRBD1|TRBV5-6|14|TRBJ1-5
TGTGCCAGCAGCTTACAGGGGGCAGAGCAGCCCCAGCATTTT
CASSLQGAEQPQHF
>NA|TRBD1|TRBV9|14|TRBJ1-1
TGTGCCAGCAGCGTAGGAGACAGGGGCACTGAAGCTTTCTTT
CASSVGDRGTEAFF
>once|TRBD1|TRBV24-1|15|TRBJ1-3
TGTGCCACCAGTGATCCAGGGGGCTCTGGAAACACCATATATTTT
CATSDPGGSGNTIYF
>NA|NA|TRBV28|13|TRBJ1-2
TGTGCCAGCAGTCTACAGGAAACCGATGGCTACACCTTC
CASSLQETDGYTF
>few|TRBD1|TRBV7-2|14|TRBJ1-2
TGTGCCAGCAGCTTAGGGACAGGGGACTATGGCTACACCTTC
CASSLGTGDYGYTF
>NA|TRBD1|TRBV28|15|TRBJ1-5
TGTGCCAGCAGTCCCGGGACAGCCTCCAATCAGCCCCAGCATTTT
CASSPGTASNQPQHF
>NA|TRBD1|TRBV5-1|15|TRBJ1-5
TGCGCCAGCAGCTTGGGGGGGACAGGCAATCAGCCCCAGCATTTT
CASSLGGTGNQPQHF
>NA|NA|TRBV4-2|17|TRBJ1-1
TGTGCCAGCAGCCAAGAGGCCCAGGGGCCTATGAACACTGAAGCTTTCTTT
CASSQEAQGPMNTEAFF
>many|TRBD1|TRBV5-1|15|TRBJ1-2
TGCGCCAGCAGCTTGGAGGCAGGGGGTGTCTATGGCTACACCTTC
CASSLEAGGVYGYTF
>NA|TRBD2|TRBV11-2|16|TRBJ2-5
TGTGCCAGCAGCTTAAACCATTTGACTAGCGGGGGCTCTCGTTACTTC
CASSLNHLTSGGSRYF